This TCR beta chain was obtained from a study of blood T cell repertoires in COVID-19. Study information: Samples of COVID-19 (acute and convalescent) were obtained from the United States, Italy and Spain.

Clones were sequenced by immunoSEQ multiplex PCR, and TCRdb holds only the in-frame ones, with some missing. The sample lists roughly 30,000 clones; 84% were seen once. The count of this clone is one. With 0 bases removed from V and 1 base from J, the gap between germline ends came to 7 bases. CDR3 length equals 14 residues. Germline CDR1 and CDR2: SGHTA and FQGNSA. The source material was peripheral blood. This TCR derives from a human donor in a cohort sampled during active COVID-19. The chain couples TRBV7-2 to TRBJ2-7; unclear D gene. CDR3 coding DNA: TGTGCCAGCAGCTTAGCTGTCGGTTCCTACGAGCAGTACTTC. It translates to CASSLAVGSYEQYF.